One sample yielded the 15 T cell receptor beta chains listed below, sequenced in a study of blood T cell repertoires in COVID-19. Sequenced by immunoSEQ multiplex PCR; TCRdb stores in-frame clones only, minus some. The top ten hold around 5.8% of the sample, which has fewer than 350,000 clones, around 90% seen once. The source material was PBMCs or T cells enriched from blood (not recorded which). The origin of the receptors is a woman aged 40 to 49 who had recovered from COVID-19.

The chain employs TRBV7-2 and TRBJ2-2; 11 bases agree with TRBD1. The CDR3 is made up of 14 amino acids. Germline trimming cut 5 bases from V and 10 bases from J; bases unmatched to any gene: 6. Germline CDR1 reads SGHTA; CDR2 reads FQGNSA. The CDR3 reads CASSPDRGREELFF. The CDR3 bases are TGTGCCAGCAGCCCGGACAGGGGGCGGGAGGAGCTGTTTTTT.

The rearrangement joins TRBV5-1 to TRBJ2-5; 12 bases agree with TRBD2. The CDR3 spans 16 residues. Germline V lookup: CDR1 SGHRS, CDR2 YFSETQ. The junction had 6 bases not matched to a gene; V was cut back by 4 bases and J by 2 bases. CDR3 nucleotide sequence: TGCGCCAGCAGCAGCGGGACTAGCGGGCCTCAAGAGACCCAGTACTTC. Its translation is CASSSGTSGPQETQYF. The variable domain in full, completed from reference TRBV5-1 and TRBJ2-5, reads KAGVTQTPRYLIKTRGQQVTLSCSPISGHRSVSWYQQTPGQGLQFLFEYFSETQRNKGNFPGRFSGRQFSNSRSEMNVSTLELGDSALYLCASSSGTSGPQETQYFGPGTRLLVL.

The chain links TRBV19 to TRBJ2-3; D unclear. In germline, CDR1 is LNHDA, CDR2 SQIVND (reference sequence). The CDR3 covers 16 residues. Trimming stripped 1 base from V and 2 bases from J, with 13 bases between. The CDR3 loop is CASSIGPLPPTDTQYF. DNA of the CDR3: TGTGCCAGTAGTATAGGGCCGCTCCCACCCACAGATACGCAGTATTTT.

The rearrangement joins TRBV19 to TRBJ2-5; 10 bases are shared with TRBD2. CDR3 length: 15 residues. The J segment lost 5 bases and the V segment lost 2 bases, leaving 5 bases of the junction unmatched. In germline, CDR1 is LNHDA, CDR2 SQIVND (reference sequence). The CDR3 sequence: CASSISSGRWETQYF. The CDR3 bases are TGTGCCAGTAGTATATCTAGCGGGAGATGGGAGACCCAGTACTTC.

The CDR3 nucleotides read TGTGCCAGCAGTCATAGCGGGGAAGAGACCCAGTACTTC. This encodes CASSHSGEETQYF. The V and J genes are TRBV12-3 or TRBV12-4 and TRBJ2-5; TRBD2 matches 8 bases. The CDR3 sequence is 13 residues long. The V and J ends lost 5 bases and 3 bases, in that order; junction bases with no gene match: 2.

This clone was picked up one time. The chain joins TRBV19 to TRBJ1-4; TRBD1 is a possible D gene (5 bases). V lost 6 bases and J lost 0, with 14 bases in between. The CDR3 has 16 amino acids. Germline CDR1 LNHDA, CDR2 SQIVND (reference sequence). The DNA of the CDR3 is TGTGCCAGTAGCCGCTGGGGCGGGACAACTAATGAAAAACTGTTTTTT. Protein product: CASSRWGGTTNEKLFF.

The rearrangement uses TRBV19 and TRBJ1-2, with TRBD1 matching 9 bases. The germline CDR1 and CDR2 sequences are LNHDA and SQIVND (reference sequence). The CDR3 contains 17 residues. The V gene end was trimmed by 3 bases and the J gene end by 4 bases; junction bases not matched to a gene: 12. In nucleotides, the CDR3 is TGTGCCAGTAGTATCGGGGACAGGGATCCACGGTCCTATGGCTACACCTTC. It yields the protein CASSIGDRDPRSYGYTF.

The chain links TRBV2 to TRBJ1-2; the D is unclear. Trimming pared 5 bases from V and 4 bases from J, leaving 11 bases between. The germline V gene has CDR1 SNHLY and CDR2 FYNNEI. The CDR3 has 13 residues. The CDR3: CASSPVTPYGYTF. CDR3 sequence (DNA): TGTGCCAGCAGTCCAGTTACCCCCTATGGCTACACCTTC.

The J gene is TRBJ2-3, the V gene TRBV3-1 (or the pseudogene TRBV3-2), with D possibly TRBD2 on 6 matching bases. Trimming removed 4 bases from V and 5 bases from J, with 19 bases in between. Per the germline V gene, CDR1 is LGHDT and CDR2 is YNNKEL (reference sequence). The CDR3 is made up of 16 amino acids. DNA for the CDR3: TGTGCCAGCAGCCGGGAAGCGGGTCAACCGGGAGATACGCAGTATTTT. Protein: CASSREAGQPGDTQYF.

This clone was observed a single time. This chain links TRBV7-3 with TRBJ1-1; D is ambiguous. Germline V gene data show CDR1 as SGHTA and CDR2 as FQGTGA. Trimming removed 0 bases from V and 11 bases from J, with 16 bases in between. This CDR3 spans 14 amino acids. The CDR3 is CASSLTDSPVRAFF. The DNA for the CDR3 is TGTGCCAGCAGCTTAACCGACTCCCCCGTTAGGGCTTTCTTT.

Here the CDR3 reads CASSLKGTGEARYEQYF. CDR3 coding DNA: TGTGCCAGCAGCTTAAAGGGGACAGGGGAAGCACGCTACGAGCAGTACTTC. The rearrangement uses TRBV7-2 and TRBJ2-7; the match to TRBD1 covers 10 bases. The CDR3 runs 17 residues. CDR1 is SGHTA and CDR2 is FQGNSA in the germline V gene. The ends lost 2 bases at V and 3 bases at J; junction bases unmatched: 10.

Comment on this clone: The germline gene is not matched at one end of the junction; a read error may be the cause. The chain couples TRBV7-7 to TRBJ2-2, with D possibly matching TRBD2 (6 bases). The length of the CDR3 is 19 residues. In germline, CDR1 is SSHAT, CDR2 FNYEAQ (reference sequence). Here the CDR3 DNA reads TGTGCTAGCAGCCAAATGGGGACTGCGCTACGGACGAACACCGGGGAGCTGTTTTTT. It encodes CASSQMGTALRTNTGELFF.

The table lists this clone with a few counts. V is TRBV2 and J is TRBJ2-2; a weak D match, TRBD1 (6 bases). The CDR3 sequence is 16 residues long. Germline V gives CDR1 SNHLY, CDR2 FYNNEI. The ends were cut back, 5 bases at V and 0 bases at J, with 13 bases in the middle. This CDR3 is CASSSYRASNTGELFF. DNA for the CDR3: TGTGCCAGCAGTAGCTACAGGGCCTCGAACACCGGGGAGCTGTTTTTT.

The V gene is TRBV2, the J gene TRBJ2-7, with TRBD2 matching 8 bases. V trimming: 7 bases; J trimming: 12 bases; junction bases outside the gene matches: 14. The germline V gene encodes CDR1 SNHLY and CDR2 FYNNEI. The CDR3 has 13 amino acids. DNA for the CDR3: TGTGCCAGCAATCCCAGGACTAGCCAAGACCTGTACTTC. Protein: CASNPRTSQDLYF.

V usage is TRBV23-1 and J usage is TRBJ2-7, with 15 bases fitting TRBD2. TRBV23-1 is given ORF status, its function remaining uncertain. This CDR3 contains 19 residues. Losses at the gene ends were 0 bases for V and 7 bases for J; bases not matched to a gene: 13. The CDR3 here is CASSQSWGGLAGGGGEQYF. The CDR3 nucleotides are TGCGCCAGCAGTCAATCGTGGGGGGGACTAGCGGGAGGCGGCGGTGAGCAGTACTTC.